The sequence of this T cell receptor (beta chain) was determined in a study of blood T cell repertoires in COVID-19. Study summary: Samples of COVID-19 (acute and convalescent) were obtained from the United States, Italy and Spain. From T cells, B-cell-depleted T cells, or PBMCs came the material, which was cDNA or gDNA.

In the authors' workflow: Nucleated cell number was recorded as an estimate derived from reference gene primer amplification. The table came from immunoSEQ multiplex PCR; TCRdb's copy has only in-frame clones and leaves some out. D and trimming were read from the DNA, whereas the V and J calls and clone size are those reported in that table. Of some 130,000 clones listed, approximately 84% were seen once; the top ten hold around 13%. CDR3 size: 14 residues. Germline loops: CDR1 MNHEY, CDR2 SVGAGI. The V end lost 5 bases, the J end lost 0 bases, and 11 bases lay between the germline ends. This sequence originates from a human donor in a cohort sampled during active COVID-19. The sample consisted of peripheral blood. The rearrangement joins TRBV6-5 to TRBJ2-7, with no clear D. The CDR3 spells CASSQSSNSYEQYF. CDR3 sequence (DNA): TGTGCCAGCAGTCAGTCTAGTAACTCCTACGAGCAGTACTTC.